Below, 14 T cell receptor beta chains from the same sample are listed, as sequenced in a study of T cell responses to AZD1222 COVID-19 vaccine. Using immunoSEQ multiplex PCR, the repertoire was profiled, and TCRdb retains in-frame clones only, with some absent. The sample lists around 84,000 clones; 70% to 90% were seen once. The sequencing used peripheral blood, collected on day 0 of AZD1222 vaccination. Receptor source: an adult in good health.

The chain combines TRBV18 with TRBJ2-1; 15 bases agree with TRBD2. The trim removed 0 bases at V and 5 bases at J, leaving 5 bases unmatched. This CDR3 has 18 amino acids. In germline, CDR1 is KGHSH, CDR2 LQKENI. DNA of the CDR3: TGTGCCAGCTCACCACCGGGACTAGCGGGAGGATTGAACAATGAGCAGTTCTTC. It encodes CASSPPGLAGGLNNEQFF. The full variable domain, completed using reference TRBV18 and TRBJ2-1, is NAGVMQNPRHLVRRRGQEARLRCSPMKGHSHVYWYRQLPEEGLKFMVYLQKENIIDESGMPKERFSAEFPKEGPSILRIQQVVRGDSAAYFCASSPPGLAGGLNNEQFFGPGTRLTVL.

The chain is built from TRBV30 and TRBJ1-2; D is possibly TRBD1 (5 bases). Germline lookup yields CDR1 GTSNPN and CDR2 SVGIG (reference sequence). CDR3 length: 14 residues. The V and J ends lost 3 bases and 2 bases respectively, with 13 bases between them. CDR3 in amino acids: CAWRWGEGNYGYTF. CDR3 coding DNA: TGTGCCTGGAGGTGGGGGGAGGGAAACTATGGCTACACCTTC.

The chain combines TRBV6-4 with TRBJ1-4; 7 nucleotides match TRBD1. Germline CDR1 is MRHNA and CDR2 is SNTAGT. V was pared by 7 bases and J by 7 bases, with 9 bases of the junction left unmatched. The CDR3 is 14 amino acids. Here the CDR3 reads CASTEGGGGEKLFF. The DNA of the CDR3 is TGTGCCAGCACCGAGGGAGGGGGCGGTGAAAAACTGTTTTTT.

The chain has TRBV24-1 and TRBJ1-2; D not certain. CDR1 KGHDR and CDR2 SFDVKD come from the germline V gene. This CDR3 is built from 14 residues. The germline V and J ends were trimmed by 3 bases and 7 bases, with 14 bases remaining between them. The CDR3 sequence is CATSDGVNSSGYTF. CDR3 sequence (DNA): TGTGCCACCAGTGATGGGGTCAATTCTAGTGGCTACACCTTC.

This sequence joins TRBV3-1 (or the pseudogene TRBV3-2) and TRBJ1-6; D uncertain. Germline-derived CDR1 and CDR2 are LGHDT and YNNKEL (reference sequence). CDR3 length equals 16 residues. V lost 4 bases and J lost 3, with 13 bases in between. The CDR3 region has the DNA TGTGCCAGCAGCCTCGCAGCTCTCCGCTATAATTCACCCCTCCACTTT. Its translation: CASSLAALRYNSPLHF.

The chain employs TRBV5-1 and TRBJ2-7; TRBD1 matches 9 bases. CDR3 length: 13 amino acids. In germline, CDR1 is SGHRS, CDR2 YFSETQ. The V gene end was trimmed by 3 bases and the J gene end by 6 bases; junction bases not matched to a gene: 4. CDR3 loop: CASSYGQGSEQYF. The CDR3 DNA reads TGCGCCAGCAGCTACGGACAGGGGAGCGAGCAGTACTTC.

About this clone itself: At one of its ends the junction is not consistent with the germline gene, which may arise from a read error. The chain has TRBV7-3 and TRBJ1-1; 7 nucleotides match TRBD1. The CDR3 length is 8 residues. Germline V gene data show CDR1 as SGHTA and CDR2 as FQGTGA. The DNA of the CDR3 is TGTGCCAGCAGCTGGACAGGTTGG. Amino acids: CASSWTGW.

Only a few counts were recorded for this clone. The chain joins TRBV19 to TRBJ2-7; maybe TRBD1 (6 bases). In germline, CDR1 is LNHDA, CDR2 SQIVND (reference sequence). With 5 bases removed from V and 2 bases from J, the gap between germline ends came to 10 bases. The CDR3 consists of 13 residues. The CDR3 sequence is CASSSGHPYEQYF. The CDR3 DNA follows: TGTGCCAGTAGTTCGGGACACCCCTACGAGCAGTACTTC.

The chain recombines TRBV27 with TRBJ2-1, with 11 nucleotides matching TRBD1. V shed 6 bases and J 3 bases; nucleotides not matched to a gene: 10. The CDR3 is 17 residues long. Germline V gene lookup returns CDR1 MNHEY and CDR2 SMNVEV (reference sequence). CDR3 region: CASRPTGTGGIYNEQFF. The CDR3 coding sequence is TGTGCCAGCAGACCAACCGGGACAGGGGGGATCTACAATGAGCAGTTCTTC.

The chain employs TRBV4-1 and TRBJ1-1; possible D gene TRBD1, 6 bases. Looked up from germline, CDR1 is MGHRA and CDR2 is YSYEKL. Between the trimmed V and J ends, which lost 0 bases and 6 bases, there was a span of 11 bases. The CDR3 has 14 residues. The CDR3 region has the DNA TGCGCCAGCAGCCAAGAGTGGGGGCCTGCTGAAGCTTTCTTT. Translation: CASSQEWGPAEAFF.

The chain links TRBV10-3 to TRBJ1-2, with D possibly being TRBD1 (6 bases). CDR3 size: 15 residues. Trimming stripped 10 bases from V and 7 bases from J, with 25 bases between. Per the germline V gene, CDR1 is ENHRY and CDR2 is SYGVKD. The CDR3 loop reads CATASLQGYEGGYTF. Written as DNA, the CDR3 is TGTGCCACCGCCTCTTTACAGGGATATGAGGGTGGCTACACCTTC.

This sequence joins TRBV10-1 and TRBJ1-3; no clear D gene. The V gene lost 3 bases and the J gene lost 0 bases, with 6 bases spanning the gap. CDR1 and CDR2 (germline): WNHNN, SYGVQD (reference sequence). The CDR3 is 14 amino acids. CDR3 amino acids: CASSEFVSGNTIYF. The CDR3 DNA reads TGCGCCAGCAGTGAATTCGTCTCTGGAAACACCATATATTTT.

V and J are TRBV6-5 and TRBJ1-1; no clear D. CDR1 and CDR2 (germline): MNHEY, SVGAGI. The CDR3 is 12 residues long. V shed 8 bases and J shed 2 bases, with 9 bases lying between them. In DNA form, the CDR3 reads TGTGCCAGCGCTCGCCCCAACACTGAAGCTTTCTTT. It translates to CASARPNTEAFF.

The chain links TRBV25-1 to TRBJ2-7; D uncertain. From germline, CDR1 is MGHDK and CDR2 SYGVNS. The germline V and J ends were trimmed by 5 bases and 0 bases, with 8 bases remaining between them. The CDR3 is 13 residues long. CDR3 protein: CASSYKSSYEQYF. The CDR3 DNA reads TGTGCCAGCAGTTATAAGAGCTCCTACGAGCAGTACTTC.